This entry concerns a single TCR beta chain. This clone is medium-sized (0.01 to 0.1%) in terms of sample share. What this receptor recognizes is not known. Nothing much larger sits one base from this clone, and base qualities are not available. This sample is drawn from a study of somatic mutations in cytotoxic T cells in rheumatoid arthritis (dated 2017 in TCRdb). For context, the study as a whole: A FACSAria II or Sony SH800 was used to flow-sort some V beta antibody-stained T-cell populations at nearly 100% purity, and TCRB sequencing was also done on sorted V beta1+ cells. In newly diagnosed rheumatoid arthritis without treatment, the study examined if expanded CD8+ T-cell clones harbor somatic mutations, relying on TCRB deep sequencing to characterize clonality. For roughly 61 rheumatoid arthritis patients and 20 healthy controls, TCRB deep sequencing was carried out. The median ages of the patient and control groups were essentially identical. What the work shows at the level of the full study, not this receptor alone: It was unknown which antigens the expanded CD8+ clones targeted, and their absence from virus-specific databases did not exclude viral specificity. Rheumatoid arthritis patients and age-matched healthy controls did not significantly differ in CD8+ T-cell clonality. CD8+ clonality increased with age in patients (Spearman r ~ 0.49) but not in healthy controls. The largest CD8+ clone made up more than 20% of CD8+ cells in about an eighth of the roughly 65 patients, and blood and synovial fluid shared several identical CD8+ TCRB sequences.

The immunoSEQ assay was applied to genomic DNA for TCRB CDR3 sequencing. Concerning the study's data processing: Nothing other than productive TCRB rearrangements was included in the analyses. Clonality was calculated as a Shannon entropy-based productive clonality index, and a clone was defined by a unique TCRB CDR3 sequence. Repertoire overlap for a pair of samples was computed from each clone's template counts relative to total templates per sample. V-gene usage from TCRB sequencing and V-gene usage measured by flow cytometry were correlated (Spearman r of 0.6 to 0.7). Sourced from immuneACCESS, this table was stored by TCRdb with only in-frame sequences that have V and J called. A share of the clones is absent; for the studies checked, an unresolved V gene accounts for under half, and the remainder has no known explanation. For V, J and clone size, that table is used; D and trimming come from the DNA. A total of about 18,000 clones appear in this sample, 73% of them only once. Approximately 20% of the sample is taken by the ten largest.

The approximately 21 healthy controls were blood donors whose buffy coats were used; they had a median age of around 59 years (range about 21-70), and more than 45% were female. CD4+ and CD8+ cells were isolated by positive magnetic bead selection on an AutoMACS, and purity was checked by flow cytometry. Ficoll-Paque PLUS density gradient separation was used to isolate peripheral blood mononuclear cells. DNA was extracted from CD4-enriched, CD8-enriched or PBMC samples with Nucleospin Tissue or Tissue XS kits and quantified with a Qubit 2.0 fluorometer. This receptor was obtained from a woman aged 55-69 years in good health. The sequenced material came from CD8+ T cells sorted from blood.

The CDR3 corresponds to CASSLRQGYHYEGYTF. The DNA is TGTGCCAGCAGTTTACGGCAGGGGTACCACTATGAGGGCTACACCTTC. The chain couples TRBV27 to TRBJ1-2, and possibly TRBD1, on 6 matching bases. CDR1 MNHEY and CDR2 SMNVEV were looked up in the germline V gene (reference sequence). Relative to germline, V is 2 bases shorter and J is 8 bases shorter, with 21 bases between their ends. Including cysteine and phenylalanine, the CDR3 has 16 amino acids. The DNA shown is the 48-base CDR3, in frame from base 1.